The clone carrying this T cell receptor (beta chain) turned up a few times. As yet, its antigen is unknown. Germline CDR1 reads SGDLS; CDR2 reads YYNGEE. The CDR3 loop spans 14 amino acids. The germline V and J ends were trimmed by 0 bases and 5 bases, with 12 bases remaining between them. This sample is part of a study of T-cell memory formation after mild COVID-19. Overall study context: TCR clusters were largely donor specific.

With constant-segment primers, 5'RACE yielded cDNA libraries of TCR alpha and TCR beta that carried sample barcodes and UMIs. TCRdb redid the calling of the 5' RACE reads with MiXCR, one entry per CDR3 protein. The data hold under 300,000 distinct CDR3 sequences, with roughly 17% observed a single time. Regarding the study as a whole: Day 15 to 85 contracting clones showed balanced CD4/CD8; day 15 to 37 expanders favored CD4+.

The chain recombines TRBV9 with TRBJ2-7, with D possibly called TRBD1 or TRBD2 (5 bases each). The receptor was derived from a man aged 18-30 years who had mild COVID-19 (a few samples of this study predate the infection). Cell type and time point are not known. The material sequenced was PBMCs or a T cell subset sorted from them (not recorded which). In DNA form, the CDR3 reads TGTGCCAGCAGCGTAGCCGGGGACGGGGACGAGCAGTACTTC. Its translation is CASSVAGDGDEQYF.